These 18 T cell receptor beta chains originate from one sample sequenced in a study of neurological immune-mediated disorders. TCRdb fed the 5' RACE reads into MiXCR, producing one record per CDR3 protein. The sample shows 31,000 or so distinct CDR3 sequences, approximately 1.5% of them seen only once. What was sequenced was PBMCs. The receptors were gathered from a woman aged 25 to 39 with multiple sclerosis.

This clonotype was picked up many times. This chain connects TRBV20-1 to TRBJ2-5, with 9 bases aligning to TRBD1. Trimming cost V 5 bases and J 6 bases; bases outside gene matches: 7. Germline CDR1 reads DFQATT; CDR2 reads SNEGSKA (reference sequence). This CDR3 is built from 13 residues. Here the CDR3 reads CSAGGTGRKTQYF. In DNA form, the CDR3 reads TGCAGTGCTGGGGGGACAGGGAGAAAGACCCAGTACTTC.

This clonotype has ten or more counts. The chain recombines TRBV7-2 with TRBJ1-2; 9 bases fit TRBD1. The CDR3 covers 14 residues. J was trimmed by 8 bases and V by 1 base; bases with no gene match: 5. Germline CDR1 is SGHTA and CDR2 is FQGNSA. Here the CDR3 DNA reads TGTGCCAGCAGCTTAGAGTCCGGGACAGGGGGCTACACCTTC. Translation: CASSLESGTGGYTF.

This clonotype was detected many times. V usage is TRBV7-2 and J usage is TRBJ2-3; D is unresolved. CDR3 length: 15 residues. CDR1 is SGHTA and CDR2 is FQGNSA in the germline V gene. Trimming cost V 0 bases and J 0 bases, with 7 bases left between them. The CDR3 sequence is CASSLATASTDTQYF. The CDR3 DNA reads as TGTGCCAGCAGCTTAGCTACAGCTAGCACAGATACGCAGTATTTT.

In its sample, this clonotype was seen a few times. Given a much more abundant clone one base away, this may be a read error. Given the absence of the conserved phenylalanine or tryptophan at the CDR3 end, a read error is likely. V usage is TRBV6-5 and J usage is TRBJ2-3, with D possibly TRBD1 on 6 matching bases. Looked up from germline, CDR1 is MNHEY and CDR2 is SVGAGI. Trimming removed 4 bases from V and 5 bases from J, with 13 bases in between. CDR3 length: 14 residues. The CDR3, as DNA: TGTGCCAGCAGTTTAAGGACCAGGGGAGATACGCAGTATTGT. Its translation: CASSLRTRGDTQYC.

This clonotype showed up many times. The chain joins TRBV6-5 to TRBJ1-1; D gene unclear. Trimming stripped 2 bases from V and 9 bases from J, with 10 bases between. The germline V gene has CDR1 MNHEY and CDR2 SVGAGI. The CDR3 runs 12 residues. The CDR3 sequence: CASSYVGRQAFF. CDR3 nucleotide sequence: TGTGCCAGCAGTTACGTAGGCCGGCAAGCTTTCTTT.

This clonotype was counted at least ten times. The CDR3 region has the DNA TGTGCCAGCAGTCCCGGACAGGGTAATCAGCCCCAGCATTTT. The encoded protein is CASSPGQGNQPQHF. The genes are TRBV12-3 or TRBV12-4 and TRBJ1-5, with TRBD1 matching 8 bases. V shed 5 bases and J 4 bases; nucleotides not matched to a gene: 4. The length of the CDR3 is 14 residues.

The table lists this clonotype with many counts. V usage is TRBV4-3 and J usage is TRBJ2-1, with TRBD2 as a possible D gene (6 bases). Germline-derived CDR1 and CDR2 are LGHNA and YSLEER. The CDR3 is made up of 13 amino acids. Trimming pared 2 bases from V and 8 bases from J, leaving 10 bases between. The CDR3 loop reads CASSQLGGYEQFF. The CDR3 DNA reads TGCGCCAGCAGCCAATTGGGAGGTTATGAGCAGTTCTTC.

This clonotype was seen ten or more times. The chain recombines TRBV20-1 with TRBJ2-3; a possible D gene is TRBD1 (5 bases). This CDR3 is 15 amino acids long. Germline-derived CDR1 and CDR2 are DFQATT and SNEGSKA (reference sequence). The CDR3 spells CSAPGRASGTDTQYF. The CDR3 coding sequence is TGCAGCGCCCCCGGCAGGGCCTCTGGGACAGATACGCAGTATTTT.

Many counts were recorded for this clonotype. J is TRBJ1-3 and V is TRBV10-3; D is ambiguous. CDR1 ENHRY and CDR2 SYGVKD come from the germline V gene. Between the trimmed V and J ends, which lost 6 bases and 2 bases, there was a span of 8 bases. The length of the CDR3 is 13 residues. The CDR3 is CAIRRVTGNTIYF. Written as DNA, the CDR3 is TGTGCCATCAGGAGAGTAACTGGAAACACCATATATTTT.

This clonotype was counted ten times or more. The CDR3, as DNA: TGCGCCAGCAGCTTGGGGGGGGAACAGCCCCAGCATTTT. Translation: CASSLGGEQPQHF. V gene TRBV5-1 combines with J gene TRBJ1-5; tentatively, D is TRBD1 (5 bases). Germline-derived CDR1 and CDR2 are SGHRS and YFSETQ. V gave up 0 bases and J gave up 7 bases, with 8 bases separating them. The CDR3 runs to 13 residues.

Comments on this clonotype: One junction end does not reproduce the germline sequence, and a read error may be involved. The chain uses TRBV15 and TRBJ1-6; 8 nucleotides align to TRBD1. Germline V CDR1 and CDR2: LNHNV, YYDKDF (reference sequence). The CDR3 has 14 residues. CDR3 protein: CATGKRQGNSPLHF. CDR3 bases: TGTGCCACCGGAAAAAGACAGGGGAATTCACCCCTACACTTT. The full variable domain, with the rest looked up from reference TRBV15 and TRBJ1-6, is DAMVIQNPRYQVTQFGKPVTLSCSQTLNHNVMYWYQQKSSQAPKLLFHYYDKDFNNEADTPDNFQSRRPNTSFCFLDIRSPGLGDTAMYLCATGKRQGNSPLHFGNGTRLTVT.

In its sample, this clonotype was seen a few times. Written as DNA, the CDR3 is TGTGCCAGCAGCTTATTCCAGCGGCACAATGAGCAGTTCTTC. It translates to CASSLFQRHNEQFF. The chain recombines TRBV7-2 with TRBJ2-1, with TRBD2 as a possible D gene (5 bases). CDR1 is SGHTA and CDR2 is FQGNSA in the germline V gene. The CDR3 extends over 14 amino acids. The V and J ends lost 2 bases and 5 bases respectively, with 10 bases between them.

This clonotype was recorded many times. The V and J genes are TRBV3-1 and TRBJ2-1; 7 bases line up with TRBD2. V was pared by 6 bases and J by 4 bases, with 3 bases of the junction left unmatched. This CDR3 region has 13 residues. Germline CDR1 and CDR2: LGHDT and YNNKEL (reference sequence). The CDR3: CASSRLAYNEQFF. CDR3 in DNA: TGTGCCAGCAGTCGACTAGCTTACAATGAGCAGTTCTTC.

This clonotype was picked up many times. CDR3 in DNA: TGTGCCAGCAGACAGGGAGGGTCCTATAATTCACCCCTCCACTTT. Amino acid sequence: CASRQGGSYNSPLHF. This chain uses TRBV12-3 or TRBV12-4 with TRBJ1-6; a weak D match, TRBD1 (6 bases). Trimming left V 6 bases short and J 1 base short, with 10 bases between. The CDR3 runs 15 residues.

This clonotype was counted at least ten times. The chain is built from TRBV2 and TRBJ1-5; D unclear. V dropped 7 bases and J dropped 1 base, with 8 bases sitting between them. Germline V gene sequence: CDR1 SNHLY, CDR2 FYNNEI. CDR3 size: 13 residues. The CDR3 sequence is CASTQDSNQPQHF. CDR3 DNA: TGTGCCAGCACCCAGGACAGCAATCAGCCCCAGCATTTT.

This clonotype was recorded many times. Being one base from a much bigger clone, this may be a read error. The CDR3 does not end in the conserved phenylalanine or tryptophan, so this is likely a read error. The chain couples TRBV9 to TRBJ1-2; 7 bases fit TRBD1. There are 14 residues in the CDR3. The V segment lost 4 bases and the J segment 4 bases; nucleotides outside the gene matches: 7. The germline V gene has CDR1 SGDLS and CDR2 YYNGEE. CDR3 residues: CASSKSGGRYGYTC. Here the CDR3 DNA reads TGTGCCAGCAGCAAGTCAGGGGGACGCTATGGCTACACCTGC.

This clonotype was seen repeatedly, ten times or more. The CDR3 loop reads CASSPGTGYNEQFF. The CDR3 DNA reads as TGTGCCAGCAGCCCCGGAACAGGCTACAATGAGCAGTTCTTC. The chain combines TRBV5-6 with TRBJ2-1; D perhaps matches TRBD1 (5 bases). Germline values: CDR1 SGHDT, CDR2 YYEEEE. CDR3 length: 14 residues. Trimming left V 4 bases short and J 3 bases short, with 11 bases between. The variable domain in full, completed from reference TRBV5-6 and TRBJ2-1, reads DAGVTQSPTHLIKTRGQQVTLRCSPKSGHDTVSWYQQALGQGPQFIFQYYEEEERQRGNFPDRFSGHQFPNYSSELNVNALLLGDSALYLCASSPGTGYNEQFFGPGTRLTVL.

This clonotype came up many times. J is TRBJ2-1 and V is TRBV12-3 or TRBV12-4, with D possibly being TRBD1 (5 bases). The V gene lost 6 bases and the J gene lost 13 bases, with 22 bases spanning the gap. The CDR3 contains 14 residues. The CDR3, as DNA: TGTGCCAGCAGATTCGGATACGGTGGGGCCCCCCAGTTCTTC. Its protein product is CASRFGYGGAPQFF.